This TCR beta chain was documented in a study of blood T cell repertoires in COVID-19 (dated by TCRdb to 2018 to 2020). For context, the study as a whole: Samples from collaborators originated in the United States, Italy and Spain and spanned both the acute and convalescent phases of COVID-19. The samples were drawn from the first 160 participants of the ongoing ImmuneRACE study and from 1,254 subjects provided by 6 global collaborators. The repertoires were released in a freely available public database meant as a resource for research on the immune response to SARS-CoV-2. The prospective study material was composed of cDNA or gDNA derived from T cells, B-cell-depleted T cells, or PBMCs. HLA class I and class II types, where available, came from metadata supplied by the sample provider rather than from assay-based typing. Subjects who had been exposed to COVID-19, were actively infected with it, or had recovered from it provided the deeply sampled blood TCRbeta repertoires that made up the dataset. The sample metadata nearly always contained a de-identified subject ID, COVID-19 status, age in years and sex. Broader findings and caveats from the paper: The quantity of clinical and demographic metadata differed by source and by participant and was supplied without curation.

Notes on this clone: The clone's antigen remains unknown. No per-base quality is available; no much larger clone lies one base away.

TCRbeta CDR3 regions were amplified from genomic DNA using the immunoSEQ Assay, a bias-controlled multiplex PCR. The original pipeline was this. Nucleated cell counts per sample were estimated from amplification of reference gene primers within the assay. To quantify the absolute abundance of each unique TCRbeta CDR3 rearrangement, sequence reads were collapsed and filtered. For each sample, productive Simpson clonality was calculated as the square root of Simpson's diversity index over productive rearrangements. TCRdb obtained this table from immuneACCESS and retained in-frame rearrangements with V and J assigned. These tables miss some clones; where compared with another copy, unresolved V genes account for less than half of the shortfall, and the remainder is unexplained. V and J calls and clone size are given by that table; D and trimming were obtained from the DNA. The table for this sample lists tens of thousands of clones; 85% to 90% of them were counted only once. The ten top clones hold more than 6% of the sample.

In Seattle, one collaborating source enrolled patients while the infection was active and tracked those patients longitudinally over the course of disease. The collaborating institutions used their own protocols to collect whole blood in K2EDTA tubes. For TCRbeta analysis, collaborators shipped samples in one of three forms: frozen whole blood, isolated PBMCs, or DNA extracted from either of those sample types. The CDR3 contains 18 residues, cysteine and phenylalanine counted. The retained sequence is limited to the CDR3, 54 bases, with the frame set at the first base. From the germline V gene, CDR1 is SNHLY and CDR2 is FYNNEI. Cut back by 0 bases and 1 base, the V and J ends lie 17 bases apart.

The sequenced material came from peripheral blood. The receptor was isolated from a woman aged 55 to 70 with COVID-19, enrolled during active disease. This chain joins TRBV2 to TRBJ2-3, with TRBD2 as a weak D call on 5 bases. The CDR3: CASSEALRRRRRTDTQYF. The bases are TGTGCCAGCAGTGAAGCGCTTCGGCGGAGGCGCCGCACAGATACGCAGTATTTT.